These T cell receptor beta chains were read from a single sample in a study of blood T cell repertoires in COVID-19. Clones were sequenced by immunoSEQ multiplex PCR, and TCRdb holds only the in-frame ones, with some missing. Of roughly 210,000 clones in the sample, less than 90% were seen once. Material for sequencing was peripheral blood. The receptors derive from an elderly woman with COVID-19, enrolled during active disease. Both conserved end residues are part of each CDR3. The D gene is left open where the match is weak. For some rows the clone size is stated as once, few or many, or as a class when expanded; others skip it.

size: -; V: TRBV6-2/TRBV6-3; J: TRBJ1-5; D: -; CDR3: CASSYRGQGGILSQPQHF; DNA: TGTGCCAGCAGTTACCGAGGTCAGGGCGGTATCCTTAGTCAGCCCCAGCATTTT
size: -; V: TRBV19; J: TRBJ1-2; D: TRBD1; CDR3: CASTDNGQGPLGGYTF; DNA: TGTGCCAGTACCGACAACGGACAGGGGCCATTGGGTGGCTACACCTTC
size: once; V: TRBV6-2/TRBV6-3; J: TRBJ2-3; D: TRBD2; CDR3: CASSPGGGTDTQYF; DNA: TGTGCCAGCAGTCCGGGGGGGGGCACAGATACGCAGTATTTT
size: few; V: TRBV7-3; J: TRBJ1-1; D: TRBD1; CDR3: CASSTGQGYEAFF; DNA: TGTGCCAGCAGCACAGGACAGGGGTATGAAGCTTTCTTT
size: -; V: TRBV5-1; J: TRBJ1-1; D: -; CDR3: CASSFSYMNTEAFF; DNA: TGCGCCAGCAGCTTTTCATACATGAACACTGAAGCTTTCTTT
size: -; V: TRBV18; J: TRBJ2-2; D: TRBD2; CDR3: CASSPPGAGGTGELFF; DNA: TGTGCCAGCTCACCACCGGGAGCGGGGGGCACCGGGGAGCTGTTTTTT
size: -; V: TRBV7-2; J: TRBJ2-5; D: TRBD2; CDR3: CASSVGRGNQETQYF; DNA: TGTGCCAGCAGCGTTGGGCGGGGGAACCAAGAGACCCAGTACTTC
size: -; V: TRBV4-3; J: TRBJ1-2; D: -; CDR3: CASSQDMRGRNGYTF; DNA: TGCGCCAGCAGCCAAGATATGCGAGGGCGCAATGGCTACACCTTC
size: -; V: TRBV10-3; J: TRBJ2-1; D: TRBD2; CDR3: CAISGGGAYNEQFF; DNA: TGTGCCATCAGTGGCGGGGGGGCGTATAATGAGCAGTTCTTC
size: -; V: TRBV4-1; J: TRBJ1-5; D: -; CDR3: CASSRRDRSHYSNQPQHF; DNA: TGCGCCAGCAGCCGCCGAGACAGGTCCCACTATAGCAATCAGCCCCAGCATTTT
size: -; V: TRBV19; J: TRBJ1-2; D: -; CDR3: CASSQGDYGYTF; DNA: TGTGCCAGTAGTCAGGGTGACTATGGCTACACCTTC
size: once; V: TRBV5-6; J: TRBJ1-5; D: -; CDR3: CASSLLNQPQHF; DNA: TGTGCCAGCAGCCTCTTGAATCAGCCCCAGCATTTT
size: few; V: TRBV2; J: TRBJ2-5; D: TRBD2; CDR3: CASRLAAETQYF; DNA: TGTGCCAGCCGACTAGCCGCAGAGACCCAGTACTTC
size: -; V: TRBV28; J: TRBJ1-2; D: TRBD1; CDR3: CASSSPGSGGGGYTF; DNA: TGTGCCAGCAGTTCCCCCGGTTCAGGGGGTGGCGGCTACACCTTC
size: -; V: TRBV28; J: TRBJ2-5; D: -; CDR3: CASRAHGSGETQYF; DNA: TGTGCCAGCAGAGCCCACGGGTCTGGAGAGACCCAGTACTTC
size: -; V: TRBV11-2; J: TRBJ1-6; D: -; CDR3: CASSSARGPTSSYNSPLHF; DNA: TGTGCCAGCAGCTCCGCCCGGGGTCCCACTAGCTCCTATAATTCACCCCTCCACTTT
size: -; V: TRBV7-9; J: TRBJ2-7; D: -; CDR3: CASSLYYEQYF; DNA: TGTGCCAGCAGCTTATACTACGAGCAGTACTTC
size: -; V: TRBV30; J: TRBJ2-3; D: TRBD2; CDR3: CAWSSGNTDTQYF; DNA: TGTGCCTGGAGTAGCGGGAACACAGATACGCAGTATTTT
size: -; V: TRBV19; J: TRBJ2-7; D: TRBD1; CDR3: CASSILGTGVSEQYF; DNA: TGTGCCAGTAGTATTCTCGGGACAGGGGTGAGCGAGCAGTACTTC
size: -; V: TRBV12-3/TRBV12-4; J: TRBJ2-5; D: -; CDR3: CASSFRGEETQYF; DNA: TGTGCCAGCAGTTTCAGGGGCGAAGAGACCCAGTACTTC
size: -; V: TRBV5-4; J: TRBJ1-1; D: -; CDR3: CASSSGGTGTEAFF; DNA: TGTGCCAGCAGCTCCGGAGGAACGGGGACTGAAGCTTTCTTT
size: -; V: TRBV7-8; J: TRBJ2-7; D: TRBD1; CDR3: CASSHGTAYEQYF; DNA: TGTGCCAGCAGCCACGGGACAGCCTACGAGCAGTACTTC
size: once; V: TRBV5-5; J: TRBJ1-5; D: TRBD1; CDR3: CASSWDREQPQHF; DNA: TGTGCCAGCAGCTGGGACAGGGAGCAGCCCCAGCATTTT
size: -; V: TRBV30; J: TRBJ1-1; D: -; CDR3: CAWSVTPNTEAFF; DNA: TGTGCCTGGAGTGTAACACCAAACACTGAAGCTTTCTTT
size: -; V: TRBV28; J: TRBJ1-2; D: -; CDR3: CASSPRGGLNYGYTF; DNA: TGTGCCAGCAGCCCTCGGGGTGGGCTAAACTATGGCTACACCTTC
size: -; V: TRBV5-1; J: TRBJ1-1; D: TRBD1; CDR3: CASSFLPRDRDIWNTEAFF; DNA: TGCGCCAGCAGCTTTCTTCCCCGGGACAGGGACATCTGGAACACTGAAGCTTTCTTT
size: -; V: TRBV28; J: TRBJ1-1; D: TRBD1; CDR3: CASSIGTGTGARAEAFF; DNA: TGTGCCAGCAGTATAGGAACCGGGACAGGGGCTAGGGCTGAAGCTTTCTTT
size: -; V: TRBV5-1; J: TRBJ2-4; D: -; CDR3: CASSLDREDIQYF; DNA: TGCGCCAGCAGCTTGGACAGGGAAGACATTCAGTACTTC
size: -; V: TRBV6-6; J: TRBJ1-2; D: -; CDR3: CASSYSGERGYGYTF; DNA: TGTGCCAGCAGTTACTCTGGGGAAAGGGGGTATGGCTACACCTTC
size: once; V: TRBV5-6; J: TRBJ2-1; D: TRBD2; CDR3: CASSLVGSGGSYNEQFF; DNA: TGTGCCAGCAGCTTGGTAGGGTCGGGGGGGAGTTACAATGAGCAGTTCTTC
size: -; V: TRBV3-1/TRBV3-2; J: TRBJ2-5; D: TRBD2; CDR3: CASTHSGGQETQYF; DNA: TGTGCCAGCACCCATTCGGGGGGACAAGAGACCCAGTACTTC
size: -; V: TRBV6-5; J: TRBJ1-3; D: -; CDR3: CASIGTTGNTIYF; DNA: TGTGCCAGCATTGGGACAACTGGAAACACCATATATTTT
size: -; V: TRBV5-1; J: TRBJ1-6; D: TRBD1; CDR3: CASRSGTGNSPLHF; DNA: TGCGCCAGCAGGTCGGGGACAGGGAATTCACCCCTCCACTTT
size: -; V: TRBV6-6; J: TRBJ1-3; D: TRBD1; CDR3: CASQRRGLSGNTIYF; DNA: TGTGCCAGCCAGCGGAGGGGGCTGTCTGGAAACACCATATATTTT
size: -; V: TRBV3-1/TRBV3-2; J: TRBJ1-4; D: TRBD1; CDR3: CASSQERTGVRGTNEKLFF; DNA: TGTGCCAGCAGCCAAGAGCGAACAGGGGTTCGTGGAACTAATGAAAAACTGTTTTTT
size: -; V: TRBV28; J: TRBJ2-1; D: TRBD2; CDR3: CASSPPGLEKFF; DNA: TGTGCCAGCAGTCCACCGGGACTAGAGAAATTCTTC
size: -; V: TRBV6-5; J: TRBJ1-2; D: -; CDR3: CASSPQGSYGYTF; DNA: TGTGCCAGCAGTCCTCAGGGTAGCTATGGCTACACCTTC
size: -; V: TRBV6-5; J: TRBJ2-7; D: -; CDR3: CAGTDNPYEQYF; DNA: TGTGCCGGTACGGACAATCCCTACGAGCAGTACTTC